This TCR beta chain originates from a study of CD8 T cells in Susac syndrome. This CDR3 is 13 amino acids long. In germline, CDR1 is MDHEN, CDR2 SYDVKM. The authors reverse transcribed roughly 0.45 to 1 ug RNA with random hexamers. MiXCR, applied by TCRdb to the immunoSEQ multiplex PCR reads, yields one record per CDR3 protein. The data contain 300,000 or so distinct CDR3 sequences, 92% of them singletons. The J gene is TRBJ2-2, the V gene TRBV28; D gene unclear. This sequence originates from a human donor with multiple sclerosis. The sequencing sample was made of CD4+ T cells from PBMCs. In DNA, the CDR3 is TGTGCAGCTTGTCTAAGTCGGACCGGGGAGCTGTTTTTT. It is translated as CAACLSRTGELFF.